Below are 3 T cell receptor beta chains sequenced from a single sample in a study of patients and donors after allogeneic stem cell transplantation. TCRdb used MiXCR to reprocess the RT-PCR reads, holding one entry per CDR3 protein. Of some 960,000 distinct CDR3 sequences listed, around 17% were seen once; the top ten hold around 5.5%. The specimen was blood, either unsorted or a sorted T cell fraction (not recorded which). The receptors come from a human donor who was either an allogeneic HSCT recipient or a stem cell or donor lymphocyte infusion donor (not recorded which). It is not recorded whose cells these are; they may come from a transplant donor.

J is TRBJ1-2 and V is TRBV10-2, with a possible D match to TRBD1 (5 bases). The germline CDR1 and CDR2 sequences are WSHSY and SAAADI. The CDR3 totals 14 residues. Trimming took 4 bases from V and 5 from J, leaving 14 bases between them. The CDR3 loop reads CASSVGREGYGYTF. The CDR3 bases are TGCGCCAGCAGTGTCGGCAGGGAAGGGTATGGCTACACCTTC.

This chain links TRBV3-1 with TRBJ2-7; 9 nucleotides align to TRBD1. Germline values: CDR1 LGHDT, CDR2 YNNKEL (reference sequence). V lost 6 bases, J lost 1 base, and 13 bases stayed unmatched. This CDR3 is 17 amino acids long. The CDR3 bases are TGTGCCAGCAGTCGTCCCGGGACAGGGTCAGGATCCTACGAGCAGTACTTC. The encoded protein is CASSRPGTGSGSYEQYF.

This chain joins TRBV5-5 and TRBJ1-1; D is undetermined. The CDR3 is 14 amino acids. Germline CDR1 SGHKS, CDR2 YYEKEE (reference sequence). V dropped 0 bases and J dropped 2 bases, with 8 bases sitting between them. The CDR3 sequence is CASSLGPSNTEAFF. The CDR3 DNA is TGTGCCAGCAGCTTGGGACCCAGCAACACTGAAGCTTTCTTT.